This T cell receptor (beta chain) was captured by sequencing in a study of breast tumors, draining lymph nodes, adjacent tissues. MiXCR was run by TCRdb on the multiplex PCR reads, yielding one entry per CDR3 protein. Of some 16,000 distinct CDR3 sequences in the sample, 50% to 60% were seen once. Points from the study as a whole: Most tumor T cells seemingly derive from lymph node, then expand in tumor. Tumor TCR diversity was below lymph nodes but above nontumor tissue. Tumor T cell lymph node origin was a supported hypothesis, not proven.

CDR1 is MNHNS, CDR2 SASEGT, per germline. J lost 3 bases, V lost 6 bases, and 5 bases had no gene match. The CDR3 totals 15 residues. About this clonotype: Its antigen is not identified. Given a much more abundant clone one base away, this may be a read error.

This receptor was identified in a female donor with breast cancer. Some clones in this sample may be carry-over from other donors' samples. Sample: tumor-adjacent breast tissue. The rearrangement uses TRBV6-1 and TRBJ2-3; 11 bases align to TRBD2. The CDR3 region is CASRGTSGLTDTQYF. CDR3 sequence (DNA): TGTGCCAGCAGAGGGACTAGCGGTTTAACAGATACGCAGTATTTT.